The 24 T cell receptor beta chains presented below share a single source sample, sequenced in a study of shared clonotypes between healthy human individuals (dated by TCRdb to 2019 to 2021). The library relied on the immunoSEQ multiplex PCR assay. TCRdb stores this immuneACCESS table with in-frame sequences only. Part of the clones is absent; in the studies checked, under half of the shortfall reflects unresolved V genes, and no reason is known for the rest. Across this sample there are about 2.1 million clones, with 85% to 95% seen only once. Jointly, the top ten make up around 1.7% of the sample. CD8 naive samples consisted of CD45RO-negative cells that were positively selected for CCR7, yielding a CD45RA+CCR7+ population without TemRA cells. The sequenced sample consisted of naive CD8+ T cells from PBMCs. The sample's cell subset or site label is to be understood as: CD45RA+CCR7+. The receptors here all came from a man younger than 35 in good health. Some clones in this sample may be carry-over from other donors' samples.

The chain employs TRBV30 and TRBJ2-7, with TRBD1 as a possible D gene (5 bases). V was pared by 0 bases and J by 3 bases, with 9 bases between. CDR1 GTSNPN and CDR2 SVGIG come from the germline V gene (reference sequence). The CDR3 is 13 residues long. The CDR3 nucleotides read TGTGCCTGGAGTGTGGACATCCACTACGAGCAGTACTTC. Protein product: CAWSVDIHYEQYF.

This clone showed up just once. The chain combines TRBV7-9 with TRBJ2-1; 7 bases are shared with TRBD2. V trimming: 6 bases; J trimming: 10 bases; junction bases outside the gene matches: 15. The germline V gene has CDR1 SEHNR and CDR2 FQNEAQ (reference sequence). The CDR3 is 15 amino acids. CDR3 residues: CASSWEWAGAREQFF. The CDR3 DNA reads TGTGCCAGCAGTTGGGAATGGGCGGGAGCCCGGGAGCAGTTCTTC.

V gene TRBV28 combines with J gene TRBJ1-5, with D uncertain. This CDR3 is built from 14 residues. V gave up 4 bases and J gave up 4 bases, with 11 bases separating them. The germline CDR1 and CDR2 sequences are MDHEN and SYDVKM. The CDR3 sequence: CASSSWTLNQPQHF. CDR3 sequence (DNA): TGTGCCAGCAGTTCCTGGACCCTAAATCAGCCCCAGCATTTT.

V gene TRBV7-6 combines with J gene TRBJ2-1; D possibly corresponds to TRBD2 (6 bases). CDR1 SGHVS and CDR2 FNYEAQ come from the germline V gene. Trimming took 5 bases from V and 2 from J, leaving 16 bases between them. The CDR3 is 16 residues long. The CDR3 loop is CASSPTGTSAYNEQFF. In DNA, the CDR3 is TGTGCCAGCAGCCCCACCGGGACTTCTGCCTACAATGAGCAGTTCTTC.

The chain carries TRBV7-7 and TRBJ2-2; no clear D gene. Germline CDR1 reads SSHAT; CDR2 reads FNYEAQ (reference sequence). The CDR3 loop spans 14 amino acids. V was clipped by 0 bases and J by 4 bases, with 6 bases between them. CDR3 amino acids: CASSLAAPTGELFF. The CDR3, as DNA: TGTGCCAGCAGCTTAGCAGCGCCCACCGGGGAGCTGTTTTTT.

The rearrangement uses TRBV2 and TRBJ2-5; D might be TRBD2 (7 bases). The V gene lost 6 bases and the J gene lost 3 bases, with 11 bases spanning the gap. CDR1 SNHLY and CDR2 FYNNEI come from the germline V gene. The CDR3 is 13 amino acids. DNA of the CDR3: TGTGCCAGCAGGGACAGCGGGGAAGAGACCCAGTACTTC. Its translation: CASRDSGEETQYF. Based on the CDR3 plus reference TRBV2 and TRBJ2-5, the full variable domain is EPEVTQTPSHQVTQMGQEVILRCVPISNHLYFYWYRQILGQKVEFLVSFYNNEISEKSEIFDDQFSVERPDGSNFTLKIRSTKLEDSAMYFCASRDSGEETQYFGPGTRLLVL.

The chain has TRBV7-9 and TRBJ1-4; 10 nucleotides align to TRBD1. Germline CDR1 is SEHNR and CDR2 is FQNEAQ (reference sequence). With V trimmed by 5 bases and J by 7 bases, 13 bases remained unmatched. The CDR3 length is 17 residues. As DNA, the CDR3 is TGTGCCAGCAGCCCCCGGGACAGGGGCCGTCGCAGTGAAAAACTGTTTTTT. This encodes CASSPRDRGRRSEKLFF.

Points on this clone: Other DNA sequences in this sample translate to the same CDR3. The rearrangement uses TRBV7-2 and TRBJ1-1, with D perhaps matching TRBD1 (6 bases). Deletions cut 1 base from V and 4 bases from J, with 10 bases between. The CDR3 extends over 14 amino acids. Germline V CDR1 and CDR2: SGHTA, FQGNSA. CDR3 residues: CASSLGGAPTEAFF. Here the CDR3 DNA reads TGTGCCAGCAGCTTAGGGGGGGCGCCCACTGAAGCTTTCTTT.

This chain's CDR3 is CAWRADYEQYF. For the CDR3, the DNA is TGTGCCTGGAGAGCGGATTACGAGCAGTACTTC. The V call is TRBV30, the J call TRBJ2-7; D possibly corresponds to TRBD2 (5 bases). With 3 bases removed from V and 4 bases from J, the gap between germline ends came to 7 bases. The CDR3 runs to 11 residues. Germline assignment: CDR1 GTSNPN and CDR2 SVGIG (reference sequence).

The rearrangement joins TRBV27 to TRBJ2-7; 10 bases are a match to TRBD1. The germline V gene encodes CDR1 MNHEY and CDR2 SMNVEV (reference sequence). The junction had 9 bases not matched to a gene; V was cut back by 5 bases and J by 2 bases. This CDR3 spans 16 amino acids. The CDR3 spells CASSATGTGEPYEQYF. CDR3 sequence (DNA): TGTGCCAGCAGTGCAACCGGGACAGGGGAGCCCTACGAGCAGTACTTC.

The rearrangement links TRBV6-5 to TRBJ1-1; 7 nucleotides agree with TRBD1. The CDR3 consists of 12 residues. With V trimmed by 10 bases and J by 6 bases, 8 bases remained unmatched. Germline CDR1 MNHEY, CDR2 SVGAGI. CDR3 sequence: CATGGQRAEAFF. As DNA, the CDR3 is TGTGCCACCGGGGGACAGAGGGCTGAAGCTTTCTTT.

The V and J genes are TRBV2 and TRBJ1-1; no reliable D call. The CDR3 spans 14 residues. The V gene's germline CDR1 is SNHLY and CDR2 FYNNEI. Trimming removed 3 bases from V and 0 bases from J, with 8 bases in between. For the CDR3, the DNA is TGTGCCAGCAGTGATATCCCCATGAACACTGAAGCTTTCTTT. Residues: CASSDIPMNTEAFF.

V gene TRBV4-2 combines with J gene TRBJ1-2; D not resolved. The V gene's germline CDR1 is LGHNA and CDR2 YNFKEQ. The CDR3 runs 17 residues. The germline V and J ends were trimmed by 0 bases and 1 base, with 15 bases remaining between them. CDR3 residues: CASSQESRPPFNYGYTF. CDR3 DNA: TGTGCCAGCAGCCAAGAGTCAAGGCCCCCCTTTAACTATGGCTACACCTTC.

CDR3 region: CASSLDQRFYEQYF. In nucleotides, the CDR3 is TGTGCCAGCAGCTTAGACCAGAGGTTCTACGAGCAGTACTTC. The chain has TRBV7-9 and TRBJ2-7; D not certain. V was cut by 1 base and J by 3 bases, with 10 bases left in between. Germline V gene sequence: CDR1 SEHNR, CDR2 FQNEAQ (reference sequence). The CDR3 runs 14 residues.

The chain joins TRBV27 to TRBJ1-5, with 7 bases lining up with TRBD1. V shed 4 bases, J shed 2 bases, and the junction held 5 bases outside the gene matches. This CDR3 is 15 amino acids long. Germline V CDR1 and CDR2: MNHEY, SMNVEV (reference sequence). CDR3 DNA sequence: TGTGCCAGCAGTTCGCAGGGGGGTGGCAATCAGCCCCAGCATTTT. Residues: CASSSQGGGNQPQHF.

This clone is a singleton in its sample. The chain uses TRBV5-6 and TRBJ2-5, with D tentatively TRBD2 (6 bases). Germline CDR1 is SGHDT and CDR2 is YYEEEE. The CDR3 extends over 14 amino acids. Trimming took 4 bases from V and 3 from J, leaving 13 bases between them. CDR3 protein: CASSHYRREETQYF. The DNA of the CDR3 is TGTGCCAGCAGCCATTACCGGAGGGAAGAGACCCAGTACTTC.

As regards this clone: This same CDR3 is encoded by further DNA sequences in the sample. This chain uses TRBV28 with TRBJ2-7; 11 positions agree with TRBD2. Germline CDR1 is MDHEN and CDR2 is SYDVKM. Losses at the gene ends were 6 bases for V and 2 bases for J; bases not matched to a gene: 3. The CDR3 runs 14 residues. In nucleotides, the CDR3 is TGTGCCAGCAGCTTAGCGGGAGGGGCCTACGAGCAGTACTTC. Protein: CASSLAGGAYEQYF. Full variable domain (outside the CDR3, taken from reference TRBV28 and TRBJ2-7): DVKVTQSSRYLVKRTGEKVFLECVQDMDHENMFWYRQDPGLGLRLIYFSYDVKMKEKGDIPEGYSVSREKKERFSLILESASTNQTSMYLCASSLAGGAYEQYFGPGTRLTVT.

In nucleotides, the CDR3 is TGTGCCAGCAGCTTATACAAGGTGTGGGACGAGCAGTACTTC. Protein sequence: CASSLYKVWDEQYF. The rearrangement uses TRBV7-9 and TRBJ2-7; unclear D gene. CDR1 and CDR2 (germline): SEHNR, FQNEAQ (reference sequence). The CDR3 consists of 14 residues. The V and J ends lost 2 bases and 5 bases respectively, with 13 bases between them.

The chain recombines TRBV4-3 with TRBJ1-4; weak D call: TRBD1 (5 bases). Trimming cost V 0 bases and J 8 bases, with 10 bases left between them. Per the germline V gene, CDR1 is LGHNA and CDR2 is YSLEER. CDR3 length equals 14 residues. CDR3 sequence: CASSQDRRGEKLFF. Here the CDR3 DNA reads TGCGCCAGCAGCCAAGACAGGCGGGGCGAAAAACTGTTTTTT.

The chain has TRBV9 and TRBJ1-2; D is perhaps TRBD1 (5 bases). Trimming removed 4 bases at V and 4 bases at J, with 35 bases between. From germline, CDR1 is SGDLS and CDR2 YYNGEE. The CDR3 runs to 21 residues. The CDR3 DNA reads as TGTGCCAGCAGCTCCCCCTTGGCAGGGCCCTCCACTTCCGGGGCCCGCTATGGCTACACCTTC. Translating it yields CASSSPLAGPSTSGARYGYTF. Full variable domain (outside the CDR3, taken from reference TRBV9 and TRBJ1-2): DSGVTQTPKHLITATGQRVTLRCSPRSGDLSVYWYQQSLDQGLQFLIQYYNGEERAKGNILERFSAQQFPDLHSELNLSSLELGDSALYFCASSSPLAGPSTSGARYGYTFGSGTRLTVV.

J is TRBJ2-1 and V is TRBV6-6; TRBD1 aligns across 7 bases. Germline trimming cut 6 bases from V and 0 bases from J; bases unmatched to any gene: 8. This CDR3 spans 16 amino acids. CDR1 is MNHNY, CDR2 SVGAGI, per germline (reference sequence). CDR3 sequence (DNA): TGTGCCAGCAGGTATACGGGACAGAGCTCCTACAATGAGCAGTTCTTC. Its translation is CASRYTGQSSYNEQFF.

The chain has TRBV27 and TRBJ2-7, with 10 bases matching TRBD1. J gave up 7 bases and V 5 bases, and 8 bases lay outside the gene matches. This CDR3 has 14 residues. The germline V gene has CDR1 MNHEY and CDR2 SMNVEV (reference sequence). The CDR3 is CASSSRDRGMEQYF. CDR3 bases: TGTGCCAGCAGTAGCCGGGACAGGGGCATGGAGCAGTACTTC.

The V and J genes are TRBV7-3 and TRBJ2-7, with 9 bases that match TRBD2. The CDR3 extends over 14 amino acids. V dropped 3 bases and J dropped 5; count of bases not matched to a gene: 5. Germline assignment: CDR1 SGHTA and CDR2 FQGTGA. In DNA, the CDR3 is TGTGCCAGCAGCTTTGGGCGGGAGGGAAACGAGCAGTACTTC. This codes for CASSFGREGNEQYF.

The V and J genes are TRBV5-8 and TRBJ2-3; tentatively, D is TRBD2 (5 bases). V was cut by 0 bases and J by 0 bases, with 11 bases left in between. The CDR3 is 16 amino acids. Germline-derived CDR1 and CDR2 are SGHTS and YDEGEE. CDR3 loop: CASSLVERYSTDTQYF. CDR3 sequence (DNA): TGTGCCAGCAGCTTGGTCGAGCGGTATAGCACAGATACGCAGTATTTT. Drawing the rest from reference TRBV5-8 and TRBJ2-3, the complete variable domain is EAGVTQSPTHLIKTRGQQATLRCSPISGHTSVYWYQQALGLGLQFLLWYDEGEERNRGNFPPRFSGRQFPNYSSELNVNALELEDSALYLCASSLVERYSTDTQYFGPGTRLTVL.